The sequence of this TCR beta chain was determined in a study of blood T cell repertoires in COVID-19. On the study more broadly: Material from acute and convalescent COVID-19 was sourced from the United States, Italy and Spain. Sample material is recorded as cDNA or gDNA derived from T cells, B-cell-depleted T cells, or PBMCs.

The V gene lost 3 bases and the J gene lost 9 bases, with 9 bases spanning the gap. This CDR3 has 12 residues. From germline, CDR1 is KGHSH and CDR2 LQKENI. Method: immunoSEQ multiplex PCR; TCRdb's copy keeps in-frame clones and lacks some. The data show over 55,000 clones, around 87% seen once. The source of this sequence is a woman older than 75 with COVID-19, enrolled during active disease. Sequencing was carried out using peripheral blood. V and J are TRBV18 and TRBJ2-1; a weak D match, TRBD2 (6 bases). The CDR3 DNA follows: TGTGCCAGCTCACCCACCGGGGGTGAGCAGTTCTTC. Translating gives CASSPTGGEQFF. Full variable domain (missing parts from reference TRBV18 and TRBJ2-1): NAGVMQNPRHLVRRRGQEARLRCSPMKGHSHVYWYRQLPEEGLKFMVYLQKENIIDESGMPKERFSAEFPKEGPSILRIQQVVRGDSAAYFCASSPTGGEQFFGPGTRLTVL.